The entry below describes one TCR beta chain. Antigen: not known. The data originate from a study of cytomegalovirus exposure and HLA in healthy donors. Study context: Of the donors genotyped, approximately 400 in all, around 77% fell in the Caucasian-associated ancestry cluster.

60 Vbeta and 13 Jbeta primers were used in PCR. Sequencing was performed with immunoSEQ multiplex PCR; in TCRdb, only in-frame clones are kept and a portion is missing. The table has 85,000 to 90,000 clones, approximately 72% seen once. Findings and caveats of the study: A later analysis revealed that TCR association rates differed between HLA loci, peaking at DRB1 and bottoming out at HLA-C. The authors listed around 150 TCR beta chains as cytomegalovirus-associated. The authors later linked a missense DCLRE1C variant to TCR beta V- and J-gene trimming.

The ends were cut back, 3 bases at V and 6 bases at J, with 11 bases in the middle. The CDR3 is made up of 14 amino acids. CDR1 and CDR2 (germline): MDHEN, SYDVKM. The TCR comes from a man in his thirties or forties in good health and CMV-seropositive. The chain combines TRBV28 with TRBJ1-4; no clear D. The sequenced sample consisted of PBMCs. CDR3 sequence: CASSFSMRDEKLFF. CDR3 DNA: TGTGCCAGCAGTTTCTCTATGAGGGATGAAAAACTGTTTTTT.